The 9 T cell receptor beta chains reported below all come from one sample, sequenced in a study of graft-versus-host responses after intestinal transplantation. The antigens of these receptors remain unknown. Clones were read by immunoSEQ multiplex PCR, and TCRdb kept only the in-frame ones, dropping some. This table holds more than 65,000 clones, approximately 90% found once. The sequenced sample was unstimulated CD8+ T cells sorted from spleen or lymph node cells, obtained before transplant. The receptors here all came from a human donor who was the organ donor for an intestinal transplant.

The chain is built from TRBV10-3 and TRBJ2-5; TRBD1 or TRBD2 may be the D gene (5 bases each). The V gene lost 4 bases and the J gene lost 2 bases, with 8 bases spanning the gap. The CDR3 contains 13 residues. Germline CDR1 ENHRY, CDR2 SYGVKD. DNA for the CDR3: TGTGCCATCAGTGGGGGGATTCAAGAGACCCAGTACTTC. This sequence encodes CAISGGIQETQYF.

The V gene is TRBV15, the J gene TRBJ2-7, with 8 positions matching TRBD1. Germline V gene sequence: CDR1 LNHNV, CDR2 YYDKDF (reference sequence). Trimming took 1 base from V and 4 from J; bases not matched to a gene: 3. The CDR3 sequence is 14 residues long. CDR3 amino acids: CATSRGRGLYEQYF. The DNA for the CDR3 is TGTGCCACCAGCAGAGGCAGGGGGCTATACGAGCAGTACTTC.

This chain connects TRBV30 to TRBJ2-1; D gene unclear. This CDR3 comprises 11 residues. CDR1 and CDR2 (germline): GTSNPN, SVGIG (reference sequence). Deletions cut 2 bases from V and 8 bases from J, with 7 bases between. CDR3 sequence reads: CAWSPSDEQFF. Here the CDR3 DNA reads TGTGCCTGGAGTCCGTCGGATGAGCAGTTCTTC.

The chain recombines TRBV4-1 with TRBJ1-1, with D perhaps TRBD1 (5 bases). CDR1 and CDR2 from the germline V gene are MGHRA and YSYEKL. The CDR3 is 14 residues long. V was shortened by 0 bases and J by 3 bases, with 8 bases between the two germline ends. The DNA for the CDR3 is TGCGCCAGCAGCCAAGAGTGGGGCGACACTGAAGCTTTCTTT. Protein sequence: CASSQEWGDTEAFF.

The sample holds one count of this clone. The chain uses TRBV5-1 and TRBJ2-1, with 12 bases identical to TRBD2. This CDR3 is built from 15 residues. CDR1 and CDR2 (germline): SGHRS, YFSETQ. Trimming took 2 bases from V and 4 from J; bases not matched to a gene: 1. The CDR3 loop is CASSLGLAGYNEQFF. Here the CDR3 DNA reads TGCGCCAGCAGCTTAGGACTAGCGGGATACAATGAGCAGTTCTTC.

The chain joins TRBV5-5 to TRBJ1-2; 7 bases align to TRBD1. The junction had 1 base not matched to a gene; V was cut back by 0 bases and J by 8 bases. CDR1 is SGHKS, CDR2 YYEKEE, per germline (reference sequence). The length of the CDR3 is 12 residues. The CDR3: CASSLGGGGYTF. Written as DNA, the CDR3 is TGTGCCAGCAGCTTGGGAGGGGGCGGCTACACCTTC.

Of note for this clone: The junction does not match germline at one end; this may be a read error. The rearrangement joins TRBV4-1 to TRBJ2-5; D call uncertain. This CDR3 has 15 residues. Germline-derived CDR1 and CDR2 are MGHRA and YSYEKL. Written as DNA, the CDR3 is TGCGCCAGCAGCCAAGGGAACAGCCTCAAAGAGATCCAGTACTTC. Translated, it gives CASSQGNSLKEIQYF.

This clone was counted a single time. The chain combines TRBV30 with TRBJ1-5, with D unclear. The germline gives CDR1 GTSNPN, CDR2 SVGIG (reference sequence). V gave up 0 bases and J gave up 1 base, with 4 bases separating them. The CDR3 totals 13 residues. CDR3 amino acids: CAWSVGSNQPQHF. The CDR3 DNA follows: TGTGCCTGGAGTGTTGGAAGCAATCAGCCCCAGCATTTT.

This clone has only one observation. The V and J genes are TRBV27 and TRBJ2-7; TRBD1 might be the D (6 bases). There are 13 residues in the CDR3. The germline V gene encodes CDR1 MNHEY and CDR2 SMNVEV (reference sequence). The V end lost 4 bases, the J end lost 3 bases, and 10 bases lay between the germline ends. The CDR3 DNA is TGTGCCAGCAGTTGGACAGCAGACTACGAGCAGTACTTC. It yields the protein CASSWTADYEQYF.